The T cell receptor beta chain described here comes from a study of radiation and T cells in renal cell carcinoma. Study summary: Nephrectomy followed 15 Gy stereotactic body radiation by 4 weeks.

Findings of the study overall: Top tumor clonotypes rose in blood 2 weeks post-radiation, then contracted.

Assay used: immunoSEQ multiplex PCR; TCRdb lists only in-frame clones, some missing. The sample yields 100,000 to 150,000 clones, over 75% seen once. With regard to this clone: Its antigen is still unknown.

Regarding time point: blood 2 weeks post-SBRT. Treatment given: 15 Gy SBRT to primary tumor, nephrectomy 4 weeks later. After SBRT, blood was collected at 2 and 4 weeks, plus baseline. Clear cell pathology was present in this patient's renal cell carcinoma. The sequence was collected from a man aged 50 or older with renal cell carcinoma. The sample in question was blood, obtained from a patient whose treatment included radiotherapy and nephrectomy.

In nucleotides, the CDR3 is TGTGCCAGCAGTTACTTCAATCAGCCCCAGCATTTT. Encoded protein: CASSYFNQPQHF. This chain connects TRBV6-5 to TRBJ1-5; D gene uncertain. The CDR3 has 12 residues. Trimming took off 1 base at V and 3 bases at J, with 1 base between the two ends. Looked up from germline, CDR1 is MNHEY and CDR2 is SVGAGI.